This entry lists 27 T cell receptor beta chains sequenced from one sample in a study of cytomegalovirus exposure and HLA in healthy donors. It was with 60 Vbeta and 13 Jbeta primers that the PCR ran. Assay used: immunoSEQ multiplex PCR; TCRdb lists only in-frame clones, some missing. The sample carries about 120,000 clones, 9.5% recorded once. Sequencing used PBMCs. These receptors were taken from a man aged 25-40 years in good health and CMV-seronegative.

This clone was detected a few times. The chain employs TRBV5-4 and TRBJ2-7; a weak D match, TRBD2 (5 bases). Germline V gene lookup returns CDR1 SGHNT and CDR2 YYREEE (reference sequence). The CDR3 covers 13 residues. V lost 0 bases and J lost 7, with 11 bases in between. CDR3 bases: TGTGCCAGCAGCTTGGAAACACGCGGGGAGCAGTACTTC. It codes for CASSLETRGEQYF. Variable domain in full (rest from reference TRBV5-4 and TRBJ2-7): ETGVTQSPTHLIKTRGQQVTLRCSSQSGHNTVSWYQQALGQGPQFIFQYYREEENGRGNFPPRFSGLQFPNYSSELNVNALELDDSALYLCASSLETRGEQYFGPGTRLTVT.

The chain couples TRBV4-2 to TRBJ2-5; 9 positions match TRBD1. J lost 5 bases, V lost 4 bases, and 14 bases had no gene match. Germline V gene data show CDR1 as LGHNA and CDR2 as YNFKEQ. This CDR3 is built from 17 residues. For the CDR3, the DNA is TGTGCCAGCAGCCTCAACGGTGGGACAGGGTATATGGAGACCCAGTACTTC. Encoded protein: CASSLNGGTGYMETQYF.

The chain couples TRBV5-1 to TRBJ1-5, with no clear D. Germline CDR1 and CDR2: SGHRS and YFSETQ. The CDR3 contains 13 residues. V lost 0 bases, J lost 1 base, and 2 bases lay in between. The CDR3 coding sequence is TGCGCCAGCAGCTTGGTAAGCAATCAGCCCCAGCATTTT. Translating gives CASSLVSNQPQHF.

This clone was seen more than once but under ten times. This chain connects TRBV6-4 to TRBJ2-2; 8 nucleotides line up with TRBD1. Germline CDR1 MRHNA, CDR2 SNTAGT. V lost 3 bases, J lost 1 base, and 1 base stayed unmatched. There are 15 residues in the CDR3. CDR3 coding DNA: TGTGCCAGCAGTGAGGGGACAGGGAACACCGGGGAGCTGTTTTTT. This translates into CASSEGTGNTGELFF.

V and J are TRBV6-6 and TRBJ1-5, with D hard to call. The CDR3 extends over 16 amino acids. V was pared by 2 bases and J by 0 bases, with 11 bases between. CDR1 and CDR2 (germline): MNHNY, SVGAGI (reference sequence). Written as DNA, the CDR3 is TGTGCCAGCAGTTACACTAAGTCAAATAGCAATCAGCCCCAGCATTTT. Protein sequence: CASSYTKSNSNQPQHF.

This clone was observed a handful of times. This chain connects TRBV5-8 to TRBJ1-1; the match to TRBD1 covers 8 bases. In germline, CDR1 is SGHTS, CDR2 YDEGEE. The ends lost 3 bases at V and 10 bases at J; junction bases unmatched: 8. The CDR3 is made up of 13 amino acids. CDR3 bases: TGTGCCAGCAGCTATGGACAGGGTGATGGAGCTTTCTTT. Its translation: CASSYGQGDGAFF.

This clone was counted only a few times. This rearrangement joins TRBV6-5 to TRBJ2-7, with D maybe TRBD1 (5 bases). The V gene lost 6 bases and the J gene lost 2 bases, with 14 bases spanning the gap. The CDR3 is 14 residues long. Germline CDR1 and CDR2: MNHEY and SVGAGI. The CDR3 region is CASRARQRTYEQYF. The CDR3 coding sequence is TGTGCCAGCAGAGCCCGACAGAGAACCTACGAGCAGTACTTC.

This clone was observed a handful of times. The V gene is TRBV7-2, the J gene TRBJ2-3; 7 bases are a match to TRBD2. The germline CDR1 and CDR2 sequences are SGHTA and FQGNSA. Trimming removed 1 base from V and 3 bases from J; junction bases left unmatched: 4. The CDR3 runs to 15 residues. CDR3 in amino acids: CASSLDPAGTDTQYF. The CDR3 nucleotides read TGTGCCAGCAGCTTAGATCCAGCGGGGACAGATACGCAGTATTTT.

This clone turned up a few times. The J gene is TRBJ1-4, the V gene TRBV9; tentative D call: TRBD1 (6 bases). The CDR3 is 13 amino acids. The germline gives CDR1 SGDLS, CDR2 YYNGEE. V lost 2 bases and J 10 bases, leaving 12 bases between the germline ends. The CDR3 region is CASSVGTRGKLFF. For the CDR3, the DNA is TGTGCCAGCAGCGTCGGAACCAGGGGAAAACTGTTTTTT.

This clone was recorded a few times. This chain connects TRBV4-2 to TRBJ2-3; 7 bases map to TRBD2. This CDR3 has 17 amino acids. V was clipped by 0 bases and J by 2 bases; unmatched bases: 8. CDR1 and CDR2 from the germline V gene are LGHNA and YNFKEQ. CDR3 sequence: CASSQDGGGVDTDTQYF. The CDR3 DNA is TGTGCCAGCAGCCAAGACGGCGGGGGAGTGGACACAGATACGCAGTATTTT.

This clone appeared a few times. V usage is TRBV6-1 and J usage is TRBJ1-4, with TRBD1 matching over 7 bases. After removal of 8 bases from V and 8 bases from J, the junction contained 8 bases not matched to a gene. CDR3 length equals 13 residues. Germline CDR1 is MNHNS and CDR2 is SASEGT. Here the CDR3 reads CASRTQGGEKLFF. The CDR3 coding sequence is TGTGCCAGCCGCACCCAGGGGGGAGAAAAACTGTTTTTT.

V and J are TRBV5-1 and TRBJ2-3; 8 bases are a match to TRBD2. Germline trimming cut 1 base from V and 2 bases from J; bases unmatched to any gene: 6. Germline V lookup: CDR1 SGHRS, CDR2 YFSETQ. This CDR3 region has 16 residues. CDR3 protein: CASSLSPAGATDTQYF. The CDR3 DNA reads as TGCGCCAGCAGCTTGTCTCCAGCGGGAGCCACAGATACGCAGTATTTT.

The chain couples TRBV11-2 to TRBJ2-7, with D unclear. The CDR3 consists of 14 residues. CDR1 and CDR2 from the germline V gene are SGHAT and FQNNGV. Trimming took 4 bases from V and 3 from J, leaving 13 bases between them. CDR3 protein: CASSSSPGGYEQYF. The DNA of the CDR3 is TGTGCCAGCAGCTCATCCCCCGGCGGCTACGAGCAGTACTTC. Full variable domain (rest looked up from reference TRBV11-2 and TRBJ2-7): EAGVAQSPRYKIIEKRQSVAFWCNPISGHATLYWYQQILGQGPKLLIQFQNNGVVDDSQLPKDRFSAERLKGVDSTLKIQPAKLEDSAVYLCASSSSPGGYEQYFGPGTRLTVT.

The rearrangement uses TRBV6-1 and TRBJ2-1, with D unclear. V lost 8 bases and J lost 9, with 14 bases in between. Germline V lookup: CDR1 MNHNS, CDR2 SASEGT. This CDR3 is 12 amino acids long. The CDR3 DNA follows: TGTGCCAGCCGACACTCTAACATTGAGCAGTTCTTC. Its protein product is CASRHSNIEQFF.

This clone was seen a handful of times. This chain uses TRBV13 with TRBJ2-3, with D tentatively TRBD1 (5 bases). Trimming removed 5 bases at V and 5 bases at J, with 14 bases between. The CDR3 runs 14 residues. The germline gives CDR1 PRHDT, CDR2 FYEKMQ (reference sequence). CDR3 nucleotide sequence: TGTGCCAGCAGCCAGAAGGGGTGGGGAGATACGCAGTATTTT. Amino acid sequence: CASSQKGWGDTQYF.

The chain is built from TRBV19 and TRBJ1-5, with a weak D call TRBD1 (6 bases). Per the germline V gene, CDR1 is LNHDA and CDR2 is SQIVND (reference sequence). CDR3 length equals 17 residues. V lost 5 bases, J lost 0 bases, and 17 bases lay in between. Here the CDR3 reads CASSLTGKSSSNQPQHF. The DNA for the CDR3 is TGTGCCAGTAGTCTCACAGGGAAATCGAGTAGCAATCAGCCCCAGCATTTT.

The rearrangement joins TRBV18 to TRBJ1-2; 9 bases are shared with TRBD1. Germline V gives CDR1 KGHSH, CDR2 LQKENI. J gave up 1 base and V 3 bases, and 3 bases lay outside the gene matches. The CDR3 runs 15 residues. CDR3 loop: CASSPGTGNNYGYTF. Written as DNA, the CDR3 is TGTGCCAGCTCACCGGGGACAGGGAATAACTATGGCTACACCTTC.

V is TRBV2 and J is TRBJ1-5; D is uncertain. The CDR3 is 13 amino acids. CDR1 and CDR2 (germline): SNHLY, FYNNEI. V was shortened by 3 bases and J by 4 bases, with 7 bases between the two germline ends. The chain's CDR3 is CASSDPGNQPQHF. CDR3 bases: TGTGCCAGCAGTGATCCGGGGAATCAGCCCCAGCATTTT.

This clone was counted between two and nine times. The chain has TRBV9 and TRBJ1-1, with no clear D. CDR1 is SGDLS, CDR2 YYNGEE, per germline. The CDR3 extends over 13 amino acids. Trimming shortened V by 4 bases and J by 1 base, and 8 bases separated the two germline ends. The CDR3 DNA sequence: TGTGCCAGCAGCTCATCCCCGAACACTGAAGCTTTCTTT. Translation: CASSSSPNTEAFF.

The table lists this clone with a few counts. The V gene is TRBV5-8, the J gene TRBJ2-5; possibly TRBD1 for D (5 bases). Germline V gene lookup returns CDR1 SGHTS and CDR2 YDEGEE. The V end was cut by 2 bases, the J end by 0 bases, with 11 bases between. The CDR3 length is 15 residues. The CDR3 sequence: CASSFGQTYQETQYF. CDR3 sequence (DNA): TGTGCCAGCAGCTTTGGACAAACGTACCAAGAGACCCAGTACTTC.

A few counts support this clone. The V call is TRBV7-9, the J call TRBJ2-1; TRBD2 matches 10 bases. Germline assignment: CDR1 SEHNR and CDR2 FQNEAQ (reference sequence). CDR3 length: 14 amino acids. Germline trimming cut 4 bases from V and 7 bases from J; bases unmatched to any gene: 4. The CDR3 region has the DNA TGTGCCAGCAGCTGGGGACTAGCGAGGAATGAGCAGTTCTTC. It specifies CASSWGLARNEQFF.

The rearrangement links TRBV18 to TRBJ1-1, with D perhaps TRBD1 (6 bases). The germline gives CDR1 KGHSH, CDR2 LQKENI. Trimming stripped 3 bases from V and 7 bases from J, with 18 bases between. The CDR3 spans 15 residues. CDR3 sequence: CASSPIEGPGVEAFF. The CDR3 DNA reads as TGTGCCAGCTCACCTATTGAGGGTCCAGGGGTTGAAGCTTTCTTT.

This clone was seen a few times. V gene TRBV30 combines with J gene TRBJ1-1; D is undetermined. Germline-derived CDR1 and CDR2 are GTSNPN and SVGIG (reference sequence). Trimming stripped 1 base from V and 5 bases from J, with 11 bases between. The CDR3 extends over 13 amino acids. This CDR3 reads CAWSGSQRTEAFF. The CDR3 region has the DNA TGTGCCTGGAGTGGGTCCCAGAGGACTGAAGCTTTCTTT.

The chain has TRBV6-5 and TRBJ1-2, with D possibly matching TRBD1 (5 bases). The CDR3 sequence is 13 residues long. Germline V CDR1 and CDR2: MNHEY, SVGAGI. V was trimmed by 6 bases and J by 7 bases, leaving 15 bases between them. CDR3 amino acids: CASRNGGEAGYTF. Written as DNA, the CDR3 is TGTGCCAGCAGGAACGGGGGGGAAGCTGGCTACACCTTC.

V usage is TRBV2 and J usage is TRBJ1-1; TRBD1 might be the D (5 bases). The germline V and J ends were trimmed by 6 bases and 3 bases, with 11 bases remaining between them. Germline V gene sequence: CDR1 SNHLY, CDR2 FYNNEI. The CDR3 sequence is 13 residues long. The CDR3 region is CASRIRGDTEAFF. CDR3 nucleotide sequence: TGTGCCAGCAGGATTCGGGGGGACACTGAAGCTTTCTTT.

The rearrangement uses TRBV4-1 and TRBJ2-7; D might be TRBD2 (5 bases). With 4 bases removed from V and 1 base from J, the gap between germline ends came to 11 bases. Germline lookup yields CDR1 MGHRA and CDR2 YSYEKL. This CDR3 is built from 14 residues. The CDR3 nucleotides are TGCGCCAGCAGCCCCGGCGGGTTGTCCTACGAGCAGTACTTC. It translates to CASSPGGLSYEQYF.

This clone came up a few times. The CDR3 DNA is TGTGCTAGTGGTCCGGGACTAGCGGGAGCTCCAGGGGCCCAGTACTTC. It yields the protein CASGPGLAGAPGAQYF. The chain joins TRBV12-5 to TRBJ2-5; the match to TRBD2 covers 14 bases. Per the germline V gene, CDR1 is LGHNT and CDR2 is FRNRAP. The CDR3 is 16 amino acids. The V segment lost 5 bases and the J segment 9 bases; nucleotides outside the gene matches: 11.